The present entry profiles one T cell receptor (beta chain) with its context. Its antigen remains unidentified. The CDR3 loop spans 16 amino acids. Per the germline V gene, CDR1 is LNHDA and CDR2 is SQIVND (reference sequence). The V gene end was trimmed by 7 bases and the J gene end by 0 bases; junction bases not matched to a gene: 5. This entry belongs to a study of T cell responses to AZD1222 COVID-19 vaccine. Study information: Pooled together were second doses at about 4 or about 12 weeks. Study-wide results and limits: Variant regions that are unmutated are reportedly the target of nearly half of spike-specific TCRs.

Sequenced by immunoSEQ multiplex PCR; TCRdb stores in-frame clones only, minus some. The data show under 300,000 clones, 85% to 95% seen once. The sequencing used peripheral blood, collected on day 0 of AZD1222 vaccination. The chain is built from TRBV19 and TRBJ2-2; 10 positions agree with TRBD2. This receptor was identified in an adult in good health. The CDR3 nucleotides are TGTGCCAGTACCCTACTAGCGGGACCGAACACCGGGGAGCTGTTTTTT. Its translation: CASTLLAGPNTGELFF.